These 32 T cell receptor beta chains came from one sample sequenced in a study of cytomegalovirus exposure and HLA in healthy donors (dated by TCRdb to about 2017). The library came from the immunoSEQ multiplex PCR assay. TCRdb provides this immuneACCESS table in a form limited to in-frame rearrangements. Some clones are lacking; in checked studies, under half of them reflect an unresolved V gene, and why the rest are absent is not known. The sample table contains around 150,000 clones; only one count was recorded for nearly 90% of them. The ten largest clones add up to 4.2% of the sample. Sequencing was carried out using PBMCs. These receptors came from a man aged 18-30 years in good health and CMV-seropositive.

The chain links TRBV11-2 to TRBJ2-7; TRBD2 is a possible D gene (6 bases). Deletions cut 8 bases from V and 3 bases from J, with 20 bases between. This CDR3 has 15 residues. In germline, CDR1 is SGHAT, CDR2 FQNNGV. In DNA form, the CDR3 reads TGTGCCAGCCGTGGGGGGACCCGGCTTGTCTACGAGCAGTACTTC. This codes for CASRGGTRLVYEQYF.

In its sample, this clone was seen once. This chain links TRBV19 with TRBJ2-1; the match to TRBD2 covers 9 bases. CDR1 LNHDA and CDR2 SQIVND come from the germline V gene (reference sequence). The CDR3 is made up of 15 amino acids. The J segment lost 9 bases and the V segment lost 1 base, leaving 7 bases of the junction unmatched. This CDR3 is CASSIARAGGGEQFF. The CDR3 coding sequence is TGTGCCAGTAGTATAGCTCGAGCGGGAGGTGGTGAGCAGTTCTTC.

This chain joins TRBV5-4 and TRBJ1-1, with 8 bases lining up with TRBD1. Trimming at V came to 4 bases and at J to 5 bases, leaving 10 bases not matched to a gene. The CDR3 consists of 15 residues. Germline CDR1 SGHNT, CDR2 YYREEE (reference sequence). This CDR3 reads CASSGPDRAETEAFF. The CDR3 DNA reads TGTGCCAGCAGCGGTCCGGACAGGGCGGAGACTGAAGCTTTCTTT.

This clone was detected only once. The rearrangement uses TRBV5-1 and TRBJ2-1, with TRBD2 matching 9 bases. The CDR3 length is 16 residues. Germline V gene data show CDR1 as SGHRS and CDR2 as YFSETQ. Trimming cost V 4 bases and J 4 bases; bases outside gene matches: 9. The CDR3 DNA sequence: TGCGCCAGCAGCCTTTTAGCGGGAGAAGGGTACAATGAGCAGTTCTTC. It yields the protein CASSLLAGEGYNEQFF.

The V gene is TRBV5-1, the J gene TRBJ2-2; TRBD2 matches at 8 bases. The CDR3 is made up of 16 amino acids. From germline, CDR1 is SGHRS and CDR2 YFSETQ. V gave up 1 base and J gave up 4 bases; unmatched junction bases: 6. The CDR3 loop reads CASSLLAGGSTGELFF. CDR3 nucleotides: TGCGCCAGCAGCTTGCTTGCGGGAGGTTCCACCGGGGAGCTGTTTTTT.

The chain couples TRBV5-1 to TRBJ2-5; 8 bases are shared with TRBD2. Germline V gives CDR1 SGHRS, CDR2 YFSETQ. There are 14 residues in the CDR3. With 7 bases clipped from V and 4 bases from J, the junction kept 9 bases outside the gene matches. The CDR3: CASADGRAGETQYF. The DNA of the CDR3 is TGCGCCAGCGCCGACGGGAGGGCCGGAGAGACCCAGTACTTC.

The rearrangement joins TRBV28 to TRBJ1-5, with no clear D. CDR1 is MDHEN and CDR2 is SYDVKM in the germline V gene. V lost 3 bases and J lost 7, with 7 bases in between. The CDR3 extends over 12 amino acids. This CDR3 is CASSFFLQPQHF. As DNA, the CDR3 is TGTGCCAGCAGTTTTTTCCTCCAGCCCCAGCATTTT.

CDR3 DNA sequence: TGTGCCAGCAGTGACAGGGGGCTCTATGGCTACACCTTC. This codes for CASSDRGLYGYTF. The chain carries TRBV6-1 and TRBJ1-2, with TRBD1 identical over 8 bases. Germline V gene lookup returns CDR1 MNHNS and CDR2 SASEGT. Trimming at V came to 3 bases and at J to 4 bases, leaving 1 base not matched to a gene. The CDR3 covers 13 residues.

The chain uses TRBV28 and TRBJ1-5; 8 bases are a match to TRBD1. V lost 8 bases to trimming and J lost 7 bases; unmatched junction nucleotides: 13. In germline, CDR1 is MDHEN, CDR2 SYDVKM. The CDR3 spans 15 residues. The CDR3 loop reads CASEGEGQGRQPQHF. The CDR3 coding sequence is TGTGCCAGCGAGGGGGAAGGACAGGGTCGGCAGCCCCAGCATTTT.

With regard to this clone: Sequence at one end of the junction differs from germline and may be a read error. The chain carries TRBV5-1 and TRBJ2-3; D gene ambiguous. This CDR3 spans 14 amino acids. The germline CDR1 and CDR2 sequences are SGHRS and YFSETQ. CDR3 nucleotide sequence: TGCGCCAGCAGGTTGGGTCCTAGCACAGATACGCAGTATTTT. It codes for CASRLGPSTDTQYF.

This rearrangement joins TRBV27 to TRBJ2-1, with 10 bases lining up with TRBD2. V lost 8 bases, J lost 6 bases, and 10 bases stayed unmatched. Germline values: CDR1 MNHEY, CDR2 SMNVEV (reference sequence). The CDR3 is made up of 15 amino acids. CDR3 DNA sequence: TGTGCCAGCCTCCCCGCGGTAGCGGGAGGCAATGAGCAGTTCTTC. It encodes CASLPAVAGGNEQFF.

This clone was observed a handful of times. The V call is TRBV6-1, the J call TRBJ1-2; D gene unclear. In germline, CDR1 is MNHNS, CDR2 SASEGT. Trimming took off 1 base at V and 14 bases at J, with 11 bases between the two ends. This CDR3 is 11 amino acids long. In nucleotides, the CDR3 is TGTGCCAGCAGTGAAGTTGGAGACGTAACCTTC. Protein product: CASSEVGDVTF.

The chain joins TRBV28 to TRBJ2-3; D might be TRBD2 (6 bases). Germline V gives CDR1 MDHEN, CDR2 SYDVKM. V lost 10 bases to trimming and J lost 5 bases, with 19 bases between them. The CDR3 has 14 amino acids. CDR3 DNA: TGTGCCACGGGGATTAGCGGTGGACGAGATACGCAGTATTTT. Translation gives CATGISGGRDTQYF.

This chain joins TRBV11-2 and TRBJ2-3, with 8 bases matching TRBD2. Germline CDR1 and CDR2: SGHAT and FQNNGV. Losses at the gene ends were 4 bases for V and 5 bases for J; bases not matched to a gene: 14. The CDR3 loop spans 17 amino acids. The DNA for the CDR3 is TGTGCCAGCAGCTCGCTCCGTCGCGGGAGGAGGGTAGATACGCAGTATTTT. Its translation is CASSSLRRGRRVDTQYF.

This chain connects TRBV7-9 to TRBJ2-2; D might be TRBD1 (6 bases). This CDR3 contains 15 residues. V was pared by 11 bases and J by 0 bases, with 16 bases between. The germline V gene has CDR1 SEHNR and CDR2 FQNEAQ (reference sequence). This chain's CDR3 is CAADPGTTNTGELFF. The DNA for the CDR3 is TGTGCCGCAGACCCCGGGACAACGAACACCGGGGAGCTGTTTTTT. Using reference TRBV7-9 and TRBJ2-2 for the parts outside the CDR3, the full variable domain is DTGVSQNPRHKITKRGQNVTFRCDPISEHNRLYWYRQTLGQGPEFLTYFQNEAQLEKSRLLSDRFSAERPKGSFSTLEIQRTEQGDSAMYLCAADPGTTNTGELFFGEGSRLTVL.

This chain joins TRBV7-9 and TRBJ2-5, with D perhaps matching TRBD1 (6 bases). CDR1 is SEHNR and CDR2 is FQNEAQ in the germline V gene (reference sequence). V was shortened by 5 bases and J by 2 bases, with 21 bases between the two germline ends. The CDR3 loop spans 17 amino acids. CDR3 protein: CASSRTTGTIAQETQYF. CDR3 nucleotides: TGTGCCAGCAGCCGTACCACCGGGACAATAGCGCAAGAGACCCAGTACTTC.

In nucleotides, the CDR3 is TGTGCCAGCAGTTTGGGCAATATGAACACTGAAGCTTTCTTT. Encoded protein: CASSLGNMNTEAFF. This chain links TRBV27 with TRBJ1-1; no clear D gene. The germline V gene encodes CDR1 MNHEY and CDR2 SMNVEV (reference sequence). Trimming cost V 3 bases and J 0 bases, with 8 bases left between them. This CDR3 spans 14 amino acids.

This clone appeared once. The chain employs TRBV7-6 and TRBJ2-7; D possibly corresponds to TRBD2 (6 bases). With 5 bases removed from V and 3 bases from J, the gap between germline ends came to 14 bases. Germline values: CDR1 SGHVS, CDR2 FNYEAQ. The CDR3 length is 14 residues. For the CDR3, the DNA is TGTGCCAGCAGCCCCACCGCCGGGGGCTACGAGCAGTACTTC. It encodes CASSPTAGGYEQYF.

The chain uses TRBV28 and TRBJ1-2; 7 bases agree with TRBD1. Germline V gene lookup returns CDR1 MDHEN and CDR2 SYDVKM. V lost 3 bases to trimming and J lost 8 bases; unmatched junction nucleotides: 9. There are 14 residues in the CDR3. Written as DNA, the CDR3 is TGTGCCAGCAGTTTCCAGCGACAGGGCGGCGGCTACACCTTC. It specifies CASSFQRQGGGYTF.

J is TRBJ2-1 and V is TRBV2; the match to TRBD1 covers 9 bases. The trim removed 6 bases at V and 1 base at J, leaving 10 bases unmatched. Germline CDR1 reads SNHLY; CDR2 reads FYNNEI. The CDR3 totals 17 residues. This chain's CDR3 is CASSLTAGQGSYNEQFF. DNA of the CDR3: TGTGCCAGCAGCCTAACGGCGGGACAGGGTTCCTACAATGAGCAGTTCTTC.

The genes are TRBV7-6 and TRBJ2-7; TRBD1 aligns across 9 bases. The CDR3 loop spans 18 amino acids. J lost 0 bases, V lost 3 bases, and 12 bases had no gene match. Per germline, CDR1 SGHVS and CDR2 FNYEAQ. CDR3 sequence reads: CASSFQPLRDRDSYEQYF. The CDR3 DNA reads as TGTGCCAGCAGCTTCCAACCGCTACGGGACAGGGACTCCTACGAGCAGTACTTC. The full variable domain, in which reference TRBV7-6 and TRBJ2-7 provide the parts outside the CDR3, is GAGVSQSPRYKVTKRGQDVALRCDPISGHVSLYWYRQALGQGPEFLTYFNYEAQQDKSGLPNDRFSAERPEGSISTLTIQRTEQRDSAMYRCASSFQPLRDRDSYEQYFGPGTRLTVT.

This clone was seen only once. This chain links TRBV6-6 with TRBJ1-1; 7 positions match TRBD1. V lost 2 bases to trimming and J lost 5 bases; unmatched junction nucleotides: 5. The CDR3 length is 14 residues. The germline CDR1 and CDR2 sequences are MNHNY and SVGAGI (reference sequence). The CDR3 region is CASSYQGVKTEAFF. The CDR3 DNA is TGTGCCAGCAGTTACCAGGGGGTAAAAACTGAAGCTTTCTTT.

The V and J genes are TRBV25-1 and TRBJ2-5; the match to TRBD2 covers 7 bases. This CDR3 has 12 amino acids. The germline gives CDR1 MGHDK, CDR2 SYGVNS. After removal of 4 bases from V and 7 bases from J, the junction contained 3 bases not matched to a gene. In nucleotides, the CDR3 is TGTGCCAGCAGTGCCGGCGGGGGGACCCAGTACTTC. This encodes CASSAGGGTQYF.

CDR3 sequence reads: CASSQEPLSSEQYF. Here the CDR3 DNA reads TGCGCCAGCAGCCAAGAGCCCTTATCATCCGAGCAGTACTTC. This chain links TRBV5-1 with TRBJ2-7; D not certain. Trimming pared 4 bases from V and 6 bases from J, leaving 17 bases between. The CDR3 has 14 residues. Germline V CDR1 and CDR2: SGHRS, YFSETQ.

CDR3 coding DNA: TGTGCCAGCAGTGAAATGGGGGGGGGAGAGACCCAGTACTTC. It encodes CASSEMGGGETQYF. The rearrangement links TRBV6-1 to TRBJ2-5; 7 bases match TRBD2. The CDR3 spans 14 residues. Per germline, CDR1 MNHNS and CDR2 SASEGT. V was pared by 2 bases and J by 4 bases, with 4 bases of the junction left unmatched.

This rearrangement joins TRBV29-1 to TRBJ1-1, with 9 bases identical to TRBD1. V trimming: 6 bases; J trimming: 0 bases; junction bases outside the gene matches: 8. Germline CDR1 and CDR2: SQVTM and ANQGSEA. This CDR3 is built from 15 residues. CDR3 sequence: CSVFTGGALNTEAFF. For the CDR3, the DNA is TGCAGCGTGTTTACAGGGGGCGCGTTGAACACTGAAGCTTTCTTT.

The chain carries TRBV7-3 and TRBJ2-7; 10 bases match TRBD2. Unmatched junction bases numbered 8, after V lost 5 bases and J lost 7 bases. Germline V gene lookup returns CDR1 SGHTA and CDR2 FQGTGA. The CDR3 contains 14 residues. CDR3 amino acids: CASSSTSGTGEQYF. The CDR3 DNA follows: TGTGCCAGCAGCAGTACTAGCGGGACGGGGGAGCAGTACTTC.

The gene calls are TRBV5-1 and TRBJ1-5; no reliable D call. The CDR3 length is 14 residues. The V gene's germline CDR1 is SGHRS and CDR2 YFSETQ. Trimming took 0 bases from V and 4 from J, leaving 8 bases between them. The CDR3 reads CASSLGSSNQPQHF. The DNA of the CDR3 is TGCGCCAGCAGCTTGGGTAGTTCTAATCAGCCCCAGCATTTT.

The rearrangement uses TRBV29-1 and TRBJ1-4; 8 bases map to TRBD1. The CDR3 is 13 residues long. V gave up 7 bases and J gave up 9 bases; unmatched junction bases: 10. Per the germline V gene, CDR1 is SQVTM and CDR2 is ANQGSEA. The CDR3 DNA follows: TGCAGCGCTGCCTTCGGACAGGGTCAAAAACTGTTTTTT. This sequence encodes CSAAFGQGQKLFF. The full variable domain, in which reference TRBV29-1 and TRBJ1-4 provide the parts outside the CDR3, is SAVISQKPSRDICQRGTSLTIQCQVDSQVTMMFWYRQQPGQSLTLIATANQGSEATYESGFVIDKFPISRPNLTFSTLTVSNMSPEDSSIYLCSAAFGQGQKLFFGSGTQLSVL.

This chain links TRBV30 with TRBJ1-1; TRBD1 is a possible D gene (5 bases). V was pared by 3 bases and J by 5 bases, with 10 bases between. CDR1 GTSNPN and CDR2 SVGIG come from the germline V gene (reference sequence). This CDR3 region has 12 residues. Here the CDR3 reads CAWRDTGTEAFF. Written as DNA, the CDR3 is TGTGCCTGGAGGGACACCGGGACTGAAGCTTTCTTT.

This sequence joins TRBV21-1 and TRBJ2-7; TRBD2, the table's D call, lacks a check against the DNA. TRBV21-1 is designated a pseudogene. The CDR3 is made up of 14 amino acids. The CDR3 loop reads CASSKGLATYEQYF. The CDR3 DNA follows: TGTGCCAGCAGCAAAGGACTAGCTACCTACGAGCAGTACTTC.

This sequence joins TRBV6-5 and TRBJ1-2; 7 bases line up with TRBD1. The CDR3 runs to 14 residues. The ends lost 8 bases at V and 2 bases at J; junction bases unmatched: 8. Per the germline V gene, CDR1 is MNHEY and CDR2 is SVGAGI. The CDR3 DNA is TGTGCCAGCGCCCTCCCGGGACAGAACTATGGCTACACCTTC. This sequence encodes CASALPGQNYGYTF.